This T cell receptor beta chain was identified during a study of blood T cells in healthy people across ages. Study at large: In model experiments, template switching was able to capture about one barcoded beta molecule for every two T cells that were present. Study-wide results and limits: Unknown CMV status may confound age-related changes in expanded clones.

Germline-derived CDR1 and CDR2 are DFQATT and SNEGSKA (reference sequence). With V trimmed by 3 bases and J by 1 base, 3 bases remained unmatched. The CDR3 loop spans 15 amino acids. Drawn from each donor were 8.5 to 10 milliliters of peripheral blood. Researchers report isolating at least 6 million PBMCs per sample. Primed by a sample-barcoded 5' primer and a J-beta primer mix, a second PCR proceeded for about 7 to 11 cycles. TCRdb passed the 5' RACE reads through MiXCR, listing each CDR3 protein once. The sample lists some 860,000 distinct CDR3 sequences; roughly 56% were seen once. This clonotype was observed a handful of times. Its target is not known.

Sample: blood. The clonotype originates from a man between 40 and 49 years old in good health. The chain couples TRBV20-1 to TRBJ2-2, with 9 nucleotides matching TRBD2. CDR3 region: CSARRAGGNTGELFF. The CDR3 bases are TGCAGTGCTAGGAGAGCGGGAGGGAACACCGGGGAGCTGTTTTTT.